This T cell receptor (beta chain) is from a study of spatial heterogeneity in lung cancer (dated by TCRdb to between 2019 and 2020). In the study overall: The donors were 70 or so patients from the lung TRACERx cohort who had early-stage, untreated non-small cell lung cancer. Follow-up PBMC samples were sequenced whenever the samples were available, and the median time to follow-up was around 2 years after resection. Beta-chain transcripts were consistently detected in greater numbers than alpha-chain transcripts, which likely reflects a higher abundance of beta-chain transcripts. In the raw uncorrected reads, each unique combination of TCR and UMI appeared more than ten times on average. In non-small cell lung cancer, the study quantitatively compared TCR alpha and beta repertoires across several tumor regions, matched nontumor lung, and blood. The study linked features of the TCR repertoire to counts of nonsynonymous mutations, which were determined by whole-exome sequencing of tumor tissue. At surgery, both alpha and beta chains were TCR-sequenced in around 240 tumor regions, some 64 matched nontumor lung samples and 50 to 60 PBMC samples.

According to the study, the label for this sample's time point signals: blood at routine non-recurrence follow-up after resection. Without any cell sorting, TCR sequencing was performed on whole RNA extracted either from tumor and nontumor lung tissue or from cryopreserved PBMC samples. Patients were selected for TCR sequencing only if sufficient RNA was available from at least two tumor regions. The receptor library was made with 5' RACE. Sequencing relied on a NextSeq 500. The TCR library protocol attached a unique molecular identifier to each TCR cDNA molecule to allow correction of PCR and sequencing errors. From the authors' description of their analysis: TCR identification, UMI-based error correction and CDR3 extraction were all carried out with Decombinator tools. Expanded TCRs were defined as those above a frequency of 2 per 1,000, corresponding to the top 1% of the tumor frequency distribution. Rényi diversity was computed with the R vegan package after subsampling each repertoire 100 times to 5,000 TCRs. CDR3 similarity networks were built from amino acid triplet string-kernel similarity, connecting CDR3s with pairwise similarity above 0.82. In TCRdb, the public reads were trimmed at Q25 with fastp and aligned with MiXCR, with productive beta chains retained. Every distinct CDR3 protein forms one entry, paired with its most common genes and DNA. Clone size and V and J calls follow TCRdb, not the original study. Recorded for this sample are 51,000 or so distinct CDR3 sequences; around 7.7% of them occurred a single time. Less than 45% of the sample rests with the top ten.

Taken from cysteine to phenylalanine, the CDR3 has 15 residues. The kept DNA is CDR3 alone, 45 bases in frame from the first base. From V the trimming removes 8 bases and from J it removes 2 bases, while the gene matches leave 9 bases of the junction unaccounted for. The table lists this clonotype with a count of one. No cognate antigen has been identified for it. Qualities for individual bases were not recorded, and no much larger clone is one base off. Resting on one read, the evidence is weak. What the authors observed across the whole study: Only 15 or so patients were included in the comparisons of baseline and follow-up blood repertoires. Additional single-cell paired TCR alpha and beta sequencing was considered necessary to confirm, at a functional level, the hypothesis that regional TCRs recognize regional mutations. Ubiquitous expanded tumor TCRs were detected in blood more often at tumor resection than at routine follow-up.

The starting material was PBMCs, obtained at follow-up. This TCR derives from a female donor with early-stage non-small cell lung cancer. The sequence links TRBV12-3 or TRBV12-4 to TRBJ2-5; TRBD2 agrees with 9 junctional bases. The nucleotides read TGTGCCAGCCGCGGGGGGGGCAGGAGTCAAGAGACCCAGTACTTC. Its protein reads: CASRGGGRSQETQYF.